Listed here are 28 T cell receptor beta chains from one sample, sequenced in a study of T cell clonality in common variable immunodeficiency. Libraries were prepared by immunoSEQ multiplex PCR; TCRdb keeps only in-frame clonotypes and omits some of them. The repertoire has approximately 44,000 clones, none seen only once; the ten largest take 2.8%. What was sequenced was peripheral blood mononuclear cells. These receptors were taken from a person aged 18-69 years in good health.

Concerning this clone: The read finishes 3 residues shy of the CDR3 end, and the germline J gene is used to complete it. V and J are TRBV30 and TRBJ1-1; 12 bases match TRBD1. Germline lookup yields CDR1 GTSNPN and CDR2 SVGIG (reference sequence). This CDR3 has 18 residues. V lost 1 base, J lost 1 base, and 10 bases stayed unmatched. The part of the CDR3 DNA that was read is TGTGCCTGGAGTGGGCTTATGGGACAGGGGGCGGGGAACACTGAA. Translation: CAWSGLMGQGAGNTE. The CDR3 in full is CAWSGLMGQGAGNTEAFF.

This clone was detected ten times or more. The CDR3 end falls 3 residues outside the read, so it is completed with the germline J gene. V is TRBV7-9 and J is TRBJ1-5; D unclear. Trimming took 4 bases from V and 6 from J, leaving 7 bases between them. Germline assignment: CDR1 SEHNR and CDR2 FQNEAQ (reference sequence). The CDR3 is 12 amino acids. The DNA read from the CDR3 is TGTGCCAGCAGCTCCGAGGGTCAGCCC. Translated, it gives CASSSEGQP. The whole CDR3 protein reads CASSSEGQPQHF.

The table lists this clone with many counts. The CDR3 is cut off 3 residues early in the read; its end comes from the germline J gene. The rearrangement joins TRBV30 to TRBJ1-3; D is possibly TRBD1 (5 bases). The CDR3 has 14 residues. Trimming took 3 bases from V and 2 from J, leaving 11 bases between them. CDR1 is GTSNPN and CDR2 is SVGIG in the germline V gene (reference sequence). Incomplete CDR3 DNA: TGTGCCTGGAGAGGGGCCAAAACTGGAAACACC. Amino acid sequence: CAWRGAKTGNT. In full, the CDR3 is CAWRGAKTGNTIYF.

This clone appeared many times. The part of the CDR3 DNA that was read is TGCAGTGCTCAGAACTACCGGGACACTTTCTATGGC. As protein: CSAQNYRDTFYG. The entire CDR3 is CSAQNYRDTFYGYTF. The chain is built from TRBV20-1 and TRBJ1-2; perhaps TRBD1 as D (6 bases). The sequence runs out 3 residues before the end of the CDR3; the remainder is reconstructed from the germline J gene. The CDR3 length is 15 residues. V was shortened by 5 bases and J by 4 bases, with 20 bases between the two germline ends. The germline V gene has CDR1 DFQATT and CDR2 SNEGSKA (reference sequence).

In this sample, this clone turned up many times. Coverage ceases 3 residues before the CDR3 finishes, and the germline J gene fills in the end. J is TRBJ1-2 and V is TRBV11-2; 8 positions match TRBD1. The CDR3 consists of 14 residues. The germline CDR1 and CDR2 sequences are SGHAT and FQNNGV. J gave up 2 bases and V 5 bases, and 4 bases lay outside the gene matches. The sequenced CDR3 bases are TGTGCCAGCAGCATGACAGGGGCAAACTATGGC. Translation: CASSMTGANYG. The entire CDR3 sequence reads CASSMTGANYGYTF.

This clone came up many times. The CDR3 goes on 3 residues after the read ends, and that part is filled in from the germline J gene. V and J are TRBV7-2 and TRBJ2-2, with TRBD2 identical over 8 bases. Unmatched junction bases numbered 9, after V lost 5 bases and J lost 7 bases. Germline V gives CDR1 SGHTA, CDR2 FQGNSA. The CDR3 sequence is 15 residues long. This chain's CDR3 is CASSPAGGFGGELFF. The part of the CDR3 DNA that was read is TGTGCCAGCAGCCCCGCGGGAGGCTTCGGCGGGGAG.

This clone has at least ten counts. Read coverage stops 3 residues before the CDR3 terminus; the germline J gene supplies the remainder. The V gene is TRBV19, the J gene TRBJ1-6; no firm D call. The CDR3 loop spans 15 amino acids. Germline V gives CDR1 LNHDA, CDR2 SQIVND (reference sequence). Trimming pared 7 bases from V and 11 bases from J, leaving 21 bases between. Incomplete CDR3 DNA: TGTGCCAGTACCCCCGGACTGCCAGTGGTTGCACCC. Its protein is CASTPGLPVVAP. The entire CDR3 reads CASTPGLPVVAPLHF.

This clone has a count of ten or more. CDR3 region: CASRGTDTQYF. Partial CDR3 DNA: TGTGCCAGCAGAGGTACAGATACG. This sequence joins TRBV6-2 or TRBV6-3 and TRBJ2-3; D is uncertain. The CDR3 goes on 3 residues after the read ends, and that part is filled in from the germline J gene. Germline values: CDR1 MNHEY, CDR2 SVGEGT. The CDR3 consists of 11 residues. The V end was cut by 6 bases, the J end by 3 bases, with 4 bases between.

This clone has ten or more counts. The missing CDR3 end, 3 residues past where the read stops, is filled in from the germline J gene. The chain recombines TRBV6-1 with TRBJ1-3; D not resolved. With 4 bases removed from V and 1 base from J, the gap between germline ends came to 8 bases. The CDR3 contains 14 residues. The V gene's germline CDR1 is MNHNS and CDR2 SASEGT. The covered CDR3 bases are TGTGCCAGCAGTGTGGTTACATCTGGAAACACC. This codes for CASSVVTSGNT. The entire CDR3 reads CASSVVTSGNTIYF.

This clone was detected ten times or more. The read ends 3 residues early relative to the CDR3; the germline J gene fills the gap. The chain links TRBV5-1 to TRBJ2-4, with 11 bases fitting TRBD2. Germline V gives CDR1 SGHRS, CDR2 YFSETQ. Trimming at V came to 4 bases and at J to 5 bases, leaving 11 bases not matched to a gene. The CDR3 runs to 17 residues. The CDR3 bases that were read are TGCGCCAGCAGCCGGACACTAGCGGGAGAAGAAGAAAACATT. This translates into CASSRTLAGEEENI. The CDR3 in its entirety is CASSRTLAGEEENIQYF.

This clone showed up many times. The CDR3 end lies 3 residues beyond the end of the read and is filled in from the germline J gene. The chain combines TRBV4-1 with TRBJ1-5; 8 bases match TRBD1. Germline V lookup: CDR1 MGHRA, CDR2 YSYEKL. The CDR3 sequence is 16 residues long. Trimming took 2 bases from V and 2 from J; bases not matched to a gene: 5. The CDR3 sequence: CASSQQGQERNQPQHF. CDR3 bases read: TGCGCCAGCAGCCAACAGGGACAGGAACGCAATCAGCCC.

This clone was found many times. CDR3 protein: CASNPGQGGEKLFF. CDR3 DNA (partial): TGTGCCAGCAACCCTGGACAGGGAGGGGAAAAA. The V and J genes are TRBV11-2 and TRBJ1-4; 8 bases are a match to TRBD1. The read terminates 3 residues before the CDR3 end, so the remaining end is supplied by the germline J gene. V dropped 7 bases and J dropped 8; count of bases not matched to a gene: 9. CDR1 SGHAT and CDR2 FQNNGV come from the germline V gene. The CDR3 sequence is 14 residues long. Drawing the rest from reference TRBV11-2 and TRBJ1-4, the complete variable domain is EAGVAQSPRYKIIEKRQSVAFWCNPISGHATLYWYQQILGQGPKLLIQFQNNGVVDDSQLPKDRFSAERLKGVDSTLKIQPAKLEDSAVYLCASNPGQGGEKLFFGSGTQLSVL.

This clone was picked up many times. The read comes to an end 3 residues before the CDR3 does, leaving the germline J gene to fill in the end. This chain connects TRBV29-1 to TRBJ2-2, with TRBD1 matching over 8 bases. Unmatched junction bases numbered 12, after V lost 5 bases and J lost 7 bases. This CDR3 comprises 15 residues. CDR1 is SQVTM and CDR2 is ANQGSEA in the germline V gene. The sequenced CDR3 bases are TGCAGCGTTCGGGGACAGGACCGGACAGGCGGGGAG. It encodes CSVRGQDRTGGE. The complete CDR3 reads CSVRGQDRTGGELFF.

This clone was counted at least ten times. The CDR3 end falls 3 residues outside the read, so it is completed with the germline J gene. The gene calls are TRBV14 and TRBJ2-1, with 12 nucleotides matching TRBD2. Trimming took 7 bases from V and 4 from J; bases not matched to a gene: 17. From germline, CDR1 is SGHDN and CDR2 FVKESK. The CDR3 has 19 amino acids. The CDR3 region is CASMPRGLAGPTRYNEQFF. The sequenced part of the CDR3 DNA is TGTGCCAGCATGCCAAGGGGACTAGCGGGTCCTACTAGATACAATGAG.

This clone has ten or more counts. Read data end 3 residues before the CDR3 end; the end is taken from the germline J gene. This chain uses TRBV14 with TRBJ2-1; 8 bases are a match to TRBD2. There are 14 residues in the CDR3. CDR1 and CDR2 (germline): SGHDN, FVKESK. With V trimmed by 7 bases and J by 2 bases, 4 bases remained unmatched. The CDR3 reads CASTTGGAYNEQFF. The CDR3 bases that were read are TGTGCCAGCACCACGGGAGGGGCCTACAATGAG.

This clone was detected ten times or more. The read gets to within 3 residues of the CDR3 end, and the germline J gene fills in the rest. Other DNA sequences in this sample translate to the same CDR3. The V gene is TRBV7-9, the J gene TRBJ2-7, with 8 nucleotides matching TRBD2. J gave up 0 bases and V 5 bases, and 6 bases lay outside the gene matches. This CDR3 spans 15 amino acids. Per germline, CDR1 SEHNR and CDR2 FQNEAQ (reference sequence). The CDR3 spells CASSLGTSYSYEQYF. The covered CDR3 bases are TGTGCCAGCAGCCTAGGGACTAGTTACTCCTACGAG.

Remarks on this clone: The CDR3 goes on 3 residues after the read ends, and that part is filled in from the germline J gene. This chain joins TRBV19 and TRBJ1-5; D gene uncertain. Germline CDR1 LNHDA, CDR2 SQIVND (reference sequence). This CDR3 is 15 amino acids long. V lost 2 bases and J lost 5, with 13 bases in between. Partial CDR3 DNA: TGTGCCAGTAGTATAACGGGGTTAATGGATCAGCCC. Amino acid sequence: CASSITGLMDQP. The whole CDR3 sequence is CASSITGLMDQPQHF.

In this sample, this clone turned up many times. The CDR3 is cut off 3 residues early in the read; its end comes from the germline J gene. The chain recombines TRBV4-2 with TRBJ2-2, with TRBD1 matching 7 bases. Germline CDR1 is LGHNA and CDR2 is YNFKEQ. CDR3 length: 16 residues. The CDR3 here is CASSHIEGALDEKLFF. The CDR3 DNA, read in part, is TGTGCCAGCAGCCATATTGAGGGGGCTCTAGATGAAAAG.

This clone was detected ten times or more. Partial CDR3 DNA: TGTGCCAGCAGTTACACCGGGACAGGTTCCAATGAG. This encodes CASSYTGTGSNE. In full, the CDR3 reads CASSYTGTGSNEQFF. V is TRBV6-2 or TRBV6-3 and J is TRBJ2-1; 8 nucleotides line up with TRBD1. Sequencing ends 3 residues short of the CDR3 end; the germline J gene provides the rest. Trimming at V came to 2 bases and at J to 6 bases, leaving 6 bases not matched to a gene. CDR3 length equals 15 residues. In germline, CDR1 is MNHEY, CDR2 SVGEGT.

In this sample, this clone turned up many times. The DNA ends 3 residues before the CDR3 does, and the rest of the CDR3 is filled in from the germline J gene. V gene TRBV30 combines with J gene TRBJ2-2; D ambiguous. This CDR3 contains 14 residues. Germline CDR1 reads GTSNPN; CDR2 reads SVGIG (reference sequence). Incomplete CDR3 DNA: TGTGCCTGGAGTGTATACAGCCACAATGAAAAG. Translating it yields CAWSVYSHNEK. The whole CDR3 sequence reads CAWSVYSHNEKLFF.

This clone was picked up many times. Read coverage stops 3 residues before the CDR3 terminus; the germline J gene supplies the remainder. This chain joins TRBV4-2 and TRBJ1-5, with D perhaps matching TRBD1 (5 bases). The CDR3 spans 17 residues. V shed 4 bases and J shed 2 bases, with 18 bases lying between them. Germline CDR1 LGHNA, CDR2 YNFKEQ. The CDR3 DNA, read in part, is TGTGCCAGCAGCCGCGAAGCCGGCGGGGCGGGCAATCAGCCC. It is translated as CASSREAGGAGNQP. The full CDR3 protein is CASSREAGGAGNQPQHF.

This clone was counted many times. Germline and junction disagree at one end, which may indicate a read error. The read comes to an end 3 residues before the CDR3 does, leaving the germline J gene to fill in the end. The chain has TRBV4-1 and TRBJ2-3, with a weak D call TRBD2 (5 bases). The germline V gene has CDR1 MGHRA and CDR2 YSYEKL. This CDR3 region has 18 residues. Partial CDR3 DNA: TGCGCCAGCCGCCAAGTCGAGTATAAGCGGAGGAATGAAGATACG. Translated, it gives CASRQVEYKRRNEDT. The full CDR3 sequence reads CASRQVEYKRRNEDTQYF.

This clone appeared many times. Sequencing ends 3 residues short of the CDR3 end; the germline J gene provides the rest. J is TRBJ2-1 and V is TRBV6-4; TRBD2 aligns across 9 bases. V was pared by 4 bases and J by 5 bases, with 6 bases of the junction left unmatched. Looked up from germline, CDR1 is MRHNA and CDR2 is SNTAGT. The CDR3 sequence is 15 residues long. The CDR3 DNA, read in part, is TGTGCCAGCAGTGCGGCTAGCGGGGACCACAATGAG. Its protein is CASSAASGDHNE. The CDR3 reads in full as CASSAASGDHNEQFF.

Ten or more counts support this clone. The CDR3 bases that were read are TGCGCCAGCAGCTTGGACCTTCGCGGTAGAAGAATAAACACTGAA. Translation gives CASSLDLRGRRINTE. The entire CDR3 protein is CASSLDLRGRRINTEAFF. The rearrangement joins TRBV5-1 to TRBJ1-1, with no clear D. Read data end 3 residues before the CDR3 end; the end is taken from the germline J gene. Looked up from germline, CDR1 is SGHRS and CDR2 is YFSETQ. CDR3 length equals 18 residues. The V gene lost 0 bases and the J gene lost 2 bases, with 20 bases spanning the gap. The variable domain in full, with the rest retrieved from reference TRBV5-1 and TRBJ1-1, is KAGVTQTPRYLIKTRGQQVTLSCSPISGHRSVSWYQQTPGQGLQFLFEYFSETQRNKGNFPGRFSGRQFSNSRSEMNVSTLELGDSALYLCASSLDLRGRRINTEAFFGQGTRLTVV.

This clone has a count of ten or more. The CDR3 goes on 3 residues after the read ends, and that part is filled in from the germline J gene. V and J are TRBV6-1 and TRBJ2-5; D not resolved. The V gene lost 3 bases and the J gene lost 5 bases, with 10 bases spanning the gap. Germline assignment: CDR1 MNHNS and CDR2 SASEGT. The CDR3 consists of 13 residues. The sequenced part of the CDR3 DNA is TGTGCCAGCAGTGATTTACTTGCGGAGACC. As protein: CASSDLLAET. The CDR3, in full, reads CASSDLLAETQYF.

There are a few counts of this clone. Sequencing ends 3 residues short of the CDR3 end; the germline J gene provides the rest. The V call is TRBV2, the J call TRBJ1-1; D is perhaps TRBD1 (5 bases). CDR1 is SNHLY and CDR2 is FYNNEI in the germline V gene. The CDR3 has 15 amino acids. CDR3 bases read: TGTGCCAGCAGGCTACTAGCGGGGCCCTCCATTATA. It encodes CASRLLAGPSII. The whole CDR3 sequence reads CASRLLAGPSIIAFF.

This clone was counted at least ten times. Mismatch with germline at one junction end may stem from a read error. The read finishes 3 residues shy of the CDR3 end, and the germline J gene is used to complete it. Other nucleotide sequences from this sample produce the same CDR3. The chain has TRBV29-1 and TRBJ1-3, with TRBD1 as a possible D gene (5 bases). CDR1 is SQVTM, CDR2 ANQGSEA, per germline. The CDR3 covers 15 residues. CDR3 DNA (partial): TGCAGCGTTGAAGAGTCCCAGGGTAGTGGAAACACT. Translated, it gives CSVEESQGSGNT. The whole CDR3 protein is CSVEESQGSGNTIYF.

This clone occurred many times. The DNA ends 3 residues before the CDR3 does, and the rest of the CDR3 is filled in from the germline J gene. The gene calls are TRBV6-2 or TRBV6-3 and TRBJ2-2; 9 bases agree with TRBD2. CDR3 length: 16 amino acids. V lost 6 bases, J lost 4 bases, and 9 bases stayed unmatched. Per the germline V gene, CDR1 is MNHEY and CDR2 is SVGEGT. The CDR3 spells CASSMTLAGFTGELFF. The DNA read from the CDR3 is TGTGCCAGCAGCATGACCCTAGCGGGGTTCACCGGGGAG.